This T cell receptor (beta chain) was profiled in a study of cytomegalovirus exposure and HLA in healthy donors. PCR involved 60 Vbeta and 13 Jbeta primers. Assay used: immunoSEQ multiplex PCR; TCRdb lists only in-frame clones, some missing. The sample holds approximately 130,000 clones, less than 85% seen once. Germline CDR1 is SQVTM and CDR2 is ANQGSEA. The CDR3 runs 14 residues. Germline trimming cut 2 bases from V and 7 bases from J; bases unmatched to any gene: 5. Study results and limitations: The authors later linked a missense DCLRE1C variant to TCR beta V- and J-gene trimming. A later analysis reportedly found that, within productive TCRs, an Asian-associated ancestry cluster had fewer N-insertions than the mean observed across the roughly 610 donors. In vitro assays verified that a few CMV-associated chains recognized CMV antigens specifically.

About this clone: The antigen is undetermined.

The source is a man aged 35-49 years in good health and CMV-seronegative. The chain couples TRBV29-1 to TRBJ1-4; 9 bases are shared with TRBD1. Sequenced input: PBMCs. The DNA for the CDR3 is TGCAGCGTTGAACGCCCGGGACAGGGTGAAAAACTGTTTTTT. Translating it yields CSVERPGQGEKLFF.